This T cell receptor (beta chain) was retrieved from a study of blood T cell repertoires in COVID-19. Study summary: Specimens from acute and convalescent COVID-19 originated in the United States, Italy and Spain. Sample material is recorded as cDNA or gDNA derived from T cells, B-cell-depleted T cells, or PBMCs.

As handled by the study authors: The assay estimated nucleated cells by amplifying reference gene primers. Repertoires were generated with immunoSEQ multiplex PCR, while TCRdb's copy carries only in-frame clones and drops some. The DNA was the basis for D and trimming; V, J and clone size are from that table. The profile covers around 95,000 clones, with approximately 84% appearing a single time and roughly 7.4% taken by the ten largest. V was shortened by 5 bases and J by 7 bases, with 17 bases between the two germline ends. CDR1 is KGHDR, CDR2 SFDVKD, per germline. CDR3 length: 16 residues. This clone was picked up a small number of times.

The clonotype comes from a man aged 30 to 45 in a cohort sampled during active COVID-19. Sequencing input: peripheral blood. The genes are TRBV24-1 and TRBJ1-6; D unresolved. CDR3 nucleotides: TGTGCCACCAGTGGCCTGCAGGCCACGCAAAATTCACCCCTCCACTTT. Translation: CATSGLQATQNSPLHF.